Presented here are 21 T cell receptor beta chains from one specimen sequenced in a study of PD-1 blockade in classical Hodgkin lymphoma. The time point is: cycle 4 day 1 (C4D1), after less than 7 weeks of nivolumab. Exposure to brentuximab vedotin varied, and each patient had relapsed following autologous stem cell transplantation. TCRdb's table, derived via immunoSEQ multiplex PCR, lists solely in-frame clones and lacks some. The repertoire consists of 99,000 or so clones, with roughly 87% occurring once and the leading ten covering over 15%. The source material was peripheral blood mononuclear cells (PBMCs), sampled before the fourth cycle of nivolumab. The receptors were sampled from a human donor with classical Hodgkin lymphoma.

The rearrangement uses TRBV6-5 and TRBJ2-1; unclear D gene. The CDR3 totals 11 residues. Germline V CDR1 and CDR2: MNHEY, SVGAGI. Trimming left V 5 bases short and J 9 bases short, with 8 bases between. CDR3 sequence (DNA): TGTGCCAGCAGTCATGCCAGTGAGCAGTTCTTC. It translates to CASSHASEQFF.

The V call is TRBV19, the J call TRBJ1-5; D remains ambiguous. The germline gives CDR1 LNHDA, CDR2 SQIVND (reference sequence). There are 14 residues in the CDR3. V lost 1 base and J 1 base, leaving 5 bases between the germline ends. CDR3 DNA: TGTGCCAGTAGTATAGGGCAGAGCAATCAGCCCCAGCATTTT. Translating it yields CASSIGQSNQPQHF.

In this sample, this clone turned up once. Other DNA sequences within the sample encode an identical CDR3. The chain combines TRBV27 with TRBJ2-1; possible D gene TRBD2, 7 bases. V lost 2 bases and J lost 4, with 9 bases in between. There are 14 residues in the CDR3. In germline, CDR1 is MNHEY, CDR2 SMNVEV (reference sequence). DNA of the CDR3: TGTGCCAGCAGTTTAGGGGGGGCTTACAATGAGCAGTTCTTC. It encodes CASSLGGAYNEQFF.

The V and J genes are TRBV4-2 and TRBJ1-3; TRBD1 might be the D (6 bases). The CDR3 is 16 amino acids. Germline assignment: CDR1 LGHNA and CDR2 YNFKEQ. V was shortened by 0 bases and J by 2 bases, with 11 bases between the two germline ends. The CDR3: CASSQDQGIAGNTIYF. The DNA of the CDR3 is TGTGCCAGCAGCCAAGATCAGGGGATAGCTGGAAACACCATATATTTT.

The CDR3: CASSHASGGKETQYF. The DNA for the CDR3 is TGTGCCAGCAGCCACGCAAGCGGGGGGAAAGAGACCCAGTACTTC. The rearrangement uses TRBV7-2 and TRBJ2-5, with 9 bases aligning to TRBD2. Germline V gene lookup returns CDR1 SGHTA and CDR2 FQGNSA. The CDR3 extends over 15 amino acids. With 5 bases clipped from V and 3 bases from J, the junction kept 7 bases outside the gene matches.

The chain carries TRBV29-1 and TRBJ1-2, with D possibly matching TRBD1 (5 bases). Between the trimmed V and J ends, which lost 7 bases and 4 bases, there was a span of 10 bases. Looked up from germline, CDR1 is SQVTM and CDR2 is ANQGSEA. This CDR3 has 11 residues. The CDR3 DNA follows: TGCAGCGGCCTGGGGGTCTATGGCTACACCTTC. The encoded protein is CSGLGVYGYTF. Based on the CDR3 plus reference TRBV29-1 and TRBJ1-2, the full variable domain is SAVISQKPSRDICQRGTSLTIQCQVDSQVTMMFWYRQQPGQSLTLIATANQGSEATYESGFVIDKFPISRPNLTFSTLTVSNMSPEDSSIYLCSGLGVYGYTFGSGTRLTVV.

The chain uses TRBV5-6 and TRBJ2-1; weak D call: TRBD2 (5 bases). V was cut by 2 bases and J by 3 bases, with 12 bases left in between. The CDR3 runs 15 residues. Germline V CDR1 and CDR2: SGHDT, YYEEEE. The chain's CDR3 is CASSFGGLDYNEQFF. For the CDR3, the DNA is TGTGCCAGCAGCTTCGGCGGGCTGGACTACAATGAGCAGTTCTTC. Variable domain in full (rest from reference TRBV5-6 and TRBJ2-1): DAGVTQSPTHLIKTRGQQVTLRCSPKSGHDTVSWYQQALGQGPQFIFQYYEEEERQRGNFPDRFSGHQFPNYSSELNVNALLLGDSALYLCASSFGGLDYNEQFFGPGTRLTVL.

The gene calls are TRBV30 and TRBJ2-4; TRBD1 agrees at 7 bases. Germline V gene data show CDR1 as GTSNPN and CDR2 as SVGIG (reference sequence). CDR3 length: 19 residues. Trimming cost V 2 bases and J 0 bases; bases outside gene matches: 16. The CDR3 bases are TGTGCCTGGAGTTCAACCGGACAGGTTCCTACTATAGCCAAAAACATTCAGTACTTC. Translation: CAWSSTGQVPTIAKNIQYF.

The chain is built from TRBV2 and TRBJ2-7, with D unresolved. CDR3 length: 10 residues. Germline values: CDR1 SNHLY, CDR2 FYNNEI. V was clipped by 3 bases and J by 4 bases, with 1 base between them. CDR3 coding DNA: TGTGCCAGCAGTGATTACGAGCAGTACTTC. Its protein product is CASSDYEQYF.

This clone was seen only once. This chain connects TRBV6-1 to TRBJ1-1, with 8 bases lining up with TRBD1. CDR3 length: 10 residues. V lost 8 bases to trimming and J lost 7 bases; unmatched junction nucleotides: 0. Germline CDR1 is MNHNS and CDR2 is SASEGT. CDR3 bases: TGTGCCAGCGACAGGGGTGAAGCTTTCTTT. Protein product: CASDRGEAFF.

The chain carries TRBV28 and TRBJ2-4; D remains ambiguous. The V gene lost 5 bases and the J gene lost 8 bases, with 13 bases spanning the gap. CDR1 is MDHEN, CDR2 SYDVKM, per germline. This CDR3 comprises 13 residues. The CDR3 DNA is TGTGCCAGCAGTACTTCAAACCGGCACATTCAGTACTTC. Amino acid sequence: CASSTSNRHIQYF. The full variable domain, in which reference TRBV28 and TRBJ2-4 provide the parts outside the CDR3, is DVKVTQSSRYLVKRTGEKVFLECVQDMDHENMFWYRQDPGLGLRLIYFSYDVKMKEKGDIPEGYSVSREKKERFSLILESASTNQTSMYLCASSTSNRHIQYFGAGTRLSVL.

The rearrangement joins TRBV5-1 to TRBJ2-3; TRBD2 might be the D (6 bases). The CDR3 contains 15 residues. Per germline, CDR1 SGHRS and CDR2 YFSETQ. Trimming took off 3 bases at V and 3 bases at J, with 14 bases between the two ends. The CDR3 reads CASSWRDGGTDTQYF. The CDR3 DNA sequence: TGCGCCAGCAGCTGGAGGGACGGAGGAACAGATACGCAGTATTTT.

The rearrangement joins TRBV10-3 to TRBJ1-1, with a tentative D call TRBD1 (6 bases). Germline loops: CDR1 ENHRY, CDR2 SYGVKD. The CDR3 is made up of 15 amino acids. Trimming pared 0 bases from V and 4 bases from J, leaving 12 bases between. CDR3 in DNA: TGTGCCATCAGTGAGTCGAGGGGGGCGAGCACTGAAGCTTTCTTT. This sequence encodes CAISESRGASTEAFF.

CDR3 sequence reads: CASSLGVGNEQFF. The CDR3 DNA sequence: TGTGCCAGCAGTTTGGGGGTCGGTAATGAGCAGTTCTTC. This chain joins TRBV28 and TRBJ2-1; D assignment may be TRBD1 or TRBD2 (5 bases each). Trimming cost V 3 bases and J 7 bases, with 10 bases left between them. Germline V CDR1 and CDR2: MDHEN, SYDVKM. The CDR3 covers 13 residues.

The chain employs TRBV10-1 and TRBJ1-2; 7 bases are shared with TRBD1. After removal of 0 bases from V and 8 bases from J, the junction contained 6 bases not matched to a gene. Germline CDR1 WNHNN, CDR2 SYGVQD (reference sequence). The CDR3 is 14 amino acids. CDR3 sequence: CASSESRQGHGYTF. The CDR3 DNA is TGCGCCAGCAGTGAGTCGCGACAGGGCCACGGCTACACCTTC.

The chain joins TRBV18 to TRBJ1-3, with a possible D match to TRBD1 (5 bases). Germline CDR1 KGHSH, CDR2 LQKENI. The CDR3 has 16 residues. V dropped 3 bases and J dropped 0 bases, with 12 bases sitting between them. The CDR3 bases are TGTGCCAGCTCACCCCAGGGACGGAACTCTGGAAACACCATATATTTT. This codes for CASSPQGRNSGNTIYF.

The V gene is TRBV25-1, the J gene TRBJ1-1; D uncertain. The CDR3 covers 13 residues. The germline gives CDR1 MGHDK, CDR2 SYGVNS. V gave up 6 bases and J gave up 4 bases, with 12 bases separating them. CDR3 in DNA: TGTGCCAGCAGCTCAAAGCGGGGCACTGAAGCTTTCTTT. Protein: CASSSKRGTEAFF.

The genes are TRBV4-3 and TRBJ2-5, with 7 bases aligning to TRBD2. V lost 4 bases and J lost 1; bases outside the gene matches: 6. Germline lookup yields CDR1 LGHNA and CDR2 YSLEER. The CDR3 sequence is 15 residues long. The CDR3 loop is CASSRSSGFQETQYF. CDR3 sequence (DNA): TGCGCCAGCAGCCGGTCTAGCGGTTTCCAAGAGACCCAGTACTTC.

Written as DNA, the CDR3 is TGTGCCAGCAGTGCCCTGGACAGGGGGCTCTACGAGCAGTACTTC. Translating it yields CASSALDRGLYEQYF. This chain joins TRBV6-1 and TRBJ2-7; 11 bases are a match to TRBD1. Per the germline V gene, CDR1 is MNHNS and CDR2 is SASEGT. Trimming took 4 bases from V and 3 from J; bases not matched to a gene: 5. The CDR3 runs 15 residues.

The chain recombines TRBV28 with TRBJ2-7, with TRBD2 matching 8 bases. Germline V lookup: CDR1 MDHEN, CDR2 SYDVKM. The length of the CDR3 is 15 residues. V gave up 3 bases and J gave up 2 bases; unmatched junction bases: 6. The CDR3 DNA sequence: TGTGCCAGCAGTTTGCCGACTAGCGCTACCTACGAGCAGTACTTC. As protein: CASSLPTSATYEQYF.

V is TRBV29-1 and J is TRBJ1-2; 8 nucleotides line up with TRBD1. CDR1 is SQVTM, CDR2 ANQGSEA, per germline. The CDR3 extends over 15 amino acids. V dropped 7 bases and J dropped 0; count of bases not matched to a gene: 10. CDR3 amino acids: CSAAGTGGSNYGYTF. As DNA, the CDR3 is TGCAGCGCCGCAGGCACAGGGGGGTCTAACTATGGCTACACCTTC.